The 18 T cell receptor beta chains presented below share a single source sample, sequenced in a study of T-cell memory formation after mild COVID-19. TCRdb ran MiXCR on the 5' RACE reads and lists one entry per CDR3 protein. This table has hundreds of thousands of distinct CDR3 sequences, over 15% appearing once. Sequenced: PBMCs or a T cell subset sorted from them (not recorded which). The receptors here all came from an adult woman who had mild COVID-19 (a few samples of this study predate the infection). Cell type and time point are not known.

V and J are TRBV30 and TRBJ1-5, with D perhaps TRBD1 (6 bases). The CDR3 has 15 residues. Per the germline V gene, CDR1 is GTSNPN and CDR2 is SVGIG (reference sequence). V was trimmed by 2 bases and J by 0 bases, leaving 11 bases between them. As DNA, the CDR3 is TGTGCCTGGAGTCGGTCAGGGGATAGCAATCAGCCCCAGCATTTT. This translates into CAWSRSGDSNQPQHF. The full variable domain, in which reference TRBV30 and TRBJ1-5 provide the parts outside the CDR3, is SQTIHQWPATLVQPVGSPLSLECTVEGTSNPNLYWYRQAAGRGLQLLFYSVGIGQISSEVPQNLSASRPQDRQFILSSKKLLLSDSGFYLCAWSRSGDSNQPQHFGDGTRLSIL.

The chain joins TRBV7-2 to TRBJ2-7; D is undetermined. V lost 5 bases and J 2 bases, leaving 22 bases between the germline ends. CDR1 is SGHTA, CDR2 FQGNSA, per germline. CDR3 size: 17 residues. The chain's CDR3 is CASSPKIRVASAYEQYF. In DNA, the CDR3 is TGTGCCAGCAGCCCGAAGATTAGGGTGGCATCCGCCTACGAGCAGTACTTC.

The chain uses TRBV2 and TRBJ2-1; a possible D gene is TRBD1 (5 bases). The CDR3 runs to 16 residues. V was trimmed by 0 bases and J by 5 bases, leaving 14 bases between them. Germline V gene data show CDR1 as SNHLY and CDR2 as FYNNEI. CDR3 sequence: CASSEALGRVDNEQFF. The CDR3 nucleotides are TGTGCCAGCAGTGAAGCGCTTGGCAGGGTGGACAATGAGCAGTTCTTC.

This clonotype was detected a few times. This chain joins TRBV7-9 and TRBJ2-3, with TRBD1 as a possible D gene (6 bases). Germline V gene lookup returns CDR1 SEHNR and CDR2 FQNEAQ (reference sequence). The CDR3 is 15 residues long. Between the trimmed V and J ends, which lost 2 bases and 2 bases, there was a span of 11 bases. The CDR3 protein is CASSLLGALTDTQYF. The CDR3 DNA reads TGTGCCAGCAGCTTATTGGGGGCGCTCACAGATACGCAGTATTTT.

This clonotype was seen many times. V is TRBV24-1 and J is TRBJ1-1; D perhaps matches TRBD1 (6 bases). CDR3 length: 14 residues. In germline, CDR1 is KGHDR, CDR2 SFDVKD. The V and J ends lost 4 bases and 10 bases respectively, with 18 bases between them. CDR3 DNA: TGTGCCACCAGTGAGTCAGGGGTTCCGGTTGGAGCTTTCTTT. Encoded protein: CATSESGVPVGAFF.

This clonotype has a count of ten or more. The chain recombines TRBV5-1 with TRBJ2-7, with 11 bases matching TRBD2. V lost 5 bases and J lost 6; bases outside the gene matches: 10. Germline assignment: CDR1 SGHRS and CDR2 YFSETQ. The CDR3 consists of 15 residues. DNA for the CDR3: TGCGCCAGCAGTCCGGATCCGGGACTAGCGGCCGAGCAGTACTTC. Translation gives CASSPDPGLAAEQYF. The full variable domain, with the rest looked up from reference TRBV5-1 and TRBJ2-7, is KAGVTQTPRYLIKTRGQQVTLSCSPISGHRSVSWYQQTPGQGLQFLFEYFSETQRNKGNFPGRFSGRQFSNSRSEMNVSTLELGDSALYLCASSPDPGLAAEQYFGPGTRLTVT.

This chain uses TRBV20-1 with TRBJ1-1, with D maybe TRBD1 (6 bases). Per germline, CDR1 DFQATT and CDR2 SNEGSKA (reference sequence). Trimming shortened V by 1 base and J by 7 bases, and 10 bases separated the two germline ends. The length of the CDR3 is 12 residues. The CDR3 here is CSARVSDSEAFF. CDR3 in DNA: TGCAGTGCTAGAGTTTCGGACAGTGAAGCTTTCTTT.

The rearrangement uses TRBV7-3 and TRBJ2-3; 11 nucleotides line up with TRBD2. The CDR3 has 15 residues. The V gene end was trimmed by 4 bases and the J gene end by 4 bases; junction bases not matched to a gene: 4. Germline CDR1 is SGHTA and CDR2 is FQGTGA. The chain's CDR3 is CASSSTGLAADTQYF. The DNA of the CDR3 is TGTGCCAGCAGCTCGACGGGACTAGCGGCAGATACGCAGTATTTT.

Many counts were recorded for this clonotype. This chain joins TRBV7-2 and TRBJ1-1, with D perhaps matching TRBD1 (5 bases). The CDR3 sequence is 13 residues long. Germline-derived CDR1 and CDR2 are SGHTA and FQGNSA. The V end was cut by 2 bases, the J end by 5 bases, with 9 bases between. DNA of the CDR3: TGTGCCAGCAGCTTAACAGGACGAACTGAAGCTTTCTTT. Its translation is CASSLTGRTEAFF. The variable domain in full, completed from reference TRBV7-2 and TRBJ1-1, reads GAGVSQSPSNKVTEKGKDVELRCDPISGHTALYWYRQSLGQGLEFLIYFQGNSAPDKSGLPSDRFSAERTGGSVSTLTIQRTQQEDSAVYLCASSLTGRTEAFFGQGTRLTVV.

There are a few counts of this clonotype. The V call is TRBV20-1, the J call TRBJ1-4, with 9 bases lining up with TRBD1. Germline CDR1 DFQATT, CDR2 SNEGSKA (reference sequence). The junction had 5 bases not matched to a gene; V was cut back by 2 bases and J by 4 bases. The CDR3 consists of 15 residues. The DNA of the CDR3 is TGCAGTGCTAGAAACACAGGGGGCCTTAATGAAAAACTGTTTTTT. Translating it yields CSARNTGGLNEKLFF.

This clonotype was detected only a few times. The rearrangement links TRBV11-2 to TRBJ2-3; TRBD2 is a possible D gene (6 bases). The CDR3 loop spans 16 amino acids. Looked up from germline, CDR1 is SGHAT and CDR2 is FQNNGV. V gave up 5 bases and J gave up 0 bases, with 15 bases separating them. CDR3 bases: TGTGCCAGCAGCGCAATTAGCGGCCCTAGCACAGATACGCAGTATTTT. This translates into CASSAISGPSTDTQYF.

The V and J genes are TRBV14 and TRBJ2-1; weak D call: TRBD2 (5 bases). Germline CDR1 reads SGHDN; CDR2 reads FVKESK. This CDR3 contains 14 residues. The ends were cut back, 2 bases at V and 6 bases at J, with 11 bases in the middle. The CDR3 sequence is CASSQLGAANEQFF. The CDR3 bases are TGTGCCAGCAGCCAATTAGGAGCGGCCAATGAGCAGTTCTTC. Variable domain in full (rest from reference TRBV14 and TRBJ2-1): EAGVTQFPSHSVIEKGQTVTLRCDPISGHDNLYWYRRVMGKEIKFLLHFVKESKQDESGMPNNRFLAERTGGTYSTLKVQPAELEDSGVYFCASSQLGAANEQFFGPGTRLTVL.

This clonotype was seen more than once but under ten times. The rearrangement joins TRBV6-6 to TRBJ2-3; 9 bases agree with TRBD1. This CDR3 is built from 13 residues. CDR1 is MNHNY and CDR2 is SVGAGI in the germline V gene (reference sequence). Unmatched junction bases numbered 4, after V lost 10 bases and J lost 2 bases. The CDR3 DNA reads as TGTGCCACGAGGACAGGGGCCACAGATACGCAGTATTTT. This gives the protein CATRTGATDTQYF.

The rearrangement joins TRBV7-8 to TRBJ1-1; D might be TRBD1 (5 bases). Germline V gene lookup returns CDR1 SGHVS and CDR2 FQNEAQ. The CDR3 runs to 17 residues. Trimming took off 3 bases at V and 1 base at J, with 18 bases between the two ends. CDR3 coding DNA: TGTGCCAGCAGCTTCCCGCGAAGGGGAGGGACGAACACTGAAGCTTTCTTT. It is translated as CASSFPRRGGTNTEAFF.

CDR3 bases: TGTGCCAGTAGTACAACCCGGGCCAACGCGGATGGCTACACCTTC. This gives the protein CASSTTRANADGYTF. This chain connects TRBV19 to TRBJ1-2; D is unresolved. The CDR3 sequence is 15 residues long. Trimming cost V 4 bases and J 6 bases, with 18 bases left between them. Germline-derived CDR1 and CDR2 are LNHDA and SQIVND (reference sequence).

This clonotype was recorded many times. This rearrangement joins TRBV7-9 to TRBJ2-7; 7 bases line up with TRBD1. V was clipped by 3 bases and J by 0 bases; unmatched bases: 2. The CDR3 runs 14 residues. The germline V gene has CDR1 SEHNR and CDR2 FQNEAQ (reference sequence). The CDR3 spells CASSFRDSSYEQYF. Here the CDR3 DNA reads TGTGCCAGCAGCTTCCGGGACAGCTCCTACGAGCAGTACTTC.

This clonotype was picked up many times. The chain carries TRBV5-1 and TRBJ2-3, with 7 bases identical to TRBD1. Losses at the gene ends were 4 bases for V and 2 bases for J; bases not matched to a gene: 7. The CDR3 totals 15 residues. Germline V lookup: CDR1 SGHRS, CDR2 YFSETQ. CDR3 protein: CASSGGQLFTDTQYF. CDR3 in DNA: TGCGCCAGCAGCGGGGGACAGCTTTTCACAGATACGCAGTATTTT.

This clonotype was seen a few times. This rearrangement joins TRBV29-1 to TRBJ2-4; D ambiguous. The V end lost 6 bases, the J end lost 4 bases, and 13 bases lay between the germline ends. The CDR3 runs 13 residues. The V gene's germline CDR1 is SQVTM and CDR2 ANQGSEA. CDR3 sequence (DNA): TGCAGCGTCGGCCAGGAGCAGAAAAACATTCAGTACTTC. Protein sequence: CSVGQEQKNIQYF.